The clone carrying this T cell receptor beta chain was seen only a few times. TCRdb ran MiXCR on the reads and lists one entry per CDR3 protein. Of approximately 10,000 distinct CDR3 sequences in the sample, 15% to 20% are singletons; the top ten hold about 1.7%. This sample is part of a study of liver allograft versus peripheral blood T cells. Study at large: The study compared liver allograft T cell receptor repertoires against peripheral blood repertoires of liver transplant recipients.

The ends were cut back, 8 bases at V and 7 bases at J, with 14 bases in the middle. This CDR3 is built from 12 residues. Germline loops: CDR1 MDHEN, CDR2 SYDVKM. The receptor was derived from a human patient who had a liver transplant. Some T cells may originate from the graft donor. This chain connects TRBV28 to TRBJ1-2; D is undetermined. The CDR3 sequence: CASRRVGGGYTF. The DNA for the CDR3 is TGTGCCAGCCGTCGGGTGGGAGGTGGCTACACCTTC.